In this sample, the clone carrying this T cell receptor beta chain turned up many times. Its antigen is as yet unknown. The record originates from a study of T-cell reconstitution after alpha-beta-depleted transplantation in children. Unique molecular identifiers were used in preparing the TCRbeta library. TCRdb re-analysed the PCR reads in MiXCR, keeping a single row per CDR3 protein. The table shows around 700,000 distinct CDR3 sequences, with around 14% occurring only once. Study-level results: From surviving recipient T cells and thymic progenitors came the high day-60 TCRbeta diversity observed in some patients.

This sequence was found in a girl aged 2 to 9 with congenital amegakaryocytic thrombocytopenia, due to receive a stem cell transplant. The material was PBMCs, obtained before TCRalphabeta/CD19-depleted stem cell transplant.

The CDR3 region has the DNA TGTGCCAGCAGTTCCAGGGATGACTACGAGCAGTACTTC. It translates to CASSSRDDYEQYF. The chain uses TRBV12-3 or TRBV12-4 and TRBJ2-7; possibly TRBD1 for D (5 bases). The CDR3 consists of 13 residues. Trimming took 4 bases from V and 3 from J, leaving 10 bases between them.